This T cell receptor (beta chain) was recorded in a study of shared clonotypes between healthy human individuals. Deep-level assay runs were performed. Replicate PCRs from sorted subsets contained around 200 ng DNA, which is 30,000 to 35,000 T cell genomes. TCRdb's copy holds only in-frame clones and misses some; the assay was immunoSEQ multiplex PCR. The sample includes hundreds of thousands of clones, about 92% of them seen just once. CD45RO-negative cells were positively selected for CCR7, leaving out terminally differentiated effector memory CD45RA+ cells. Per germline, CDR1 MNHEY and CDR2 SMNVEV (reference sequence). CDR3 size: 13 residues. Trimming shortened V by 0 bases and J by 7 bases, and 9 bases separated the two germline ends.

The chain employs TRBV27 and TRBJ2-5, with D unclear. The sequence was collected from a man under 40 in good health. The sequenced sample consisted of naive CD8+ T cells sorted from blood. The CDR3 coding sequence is TGTGCCAGCAGTTTATCGCGGTTCCGGACCCAGTACTTC. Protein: CASSLSRFRTQYF.